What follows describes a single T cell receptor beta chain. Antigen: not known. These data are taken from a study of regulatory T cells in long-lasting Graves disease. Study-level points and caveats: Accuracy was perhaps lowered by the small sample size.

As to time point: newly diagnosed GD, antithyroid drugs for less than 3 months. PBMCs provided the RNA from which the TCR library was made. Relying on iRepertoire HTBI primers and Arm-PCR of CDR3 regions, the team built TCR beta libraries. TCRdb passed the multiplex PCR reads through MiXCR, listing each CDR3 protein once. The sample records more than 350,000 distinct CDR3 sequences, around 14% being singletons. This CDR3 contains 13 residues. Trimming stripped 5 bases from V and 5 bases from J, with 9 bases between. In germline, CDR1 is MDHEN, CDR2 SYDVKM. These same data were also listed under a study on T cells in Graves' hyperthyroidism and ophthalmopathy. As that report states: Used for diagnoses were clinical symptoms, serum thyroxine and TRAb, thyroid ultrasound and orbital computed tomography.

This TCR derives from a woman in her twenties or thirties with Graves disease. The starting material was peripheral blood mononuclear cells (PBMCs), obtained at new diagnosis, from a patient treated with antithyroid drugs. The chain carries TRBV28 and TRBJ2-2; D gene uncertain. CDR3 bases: TGTGCCAGCAGTCCCCCCTTTACCGGGGAGCTGTTTTTT. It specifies CASSPPFTGELFF.